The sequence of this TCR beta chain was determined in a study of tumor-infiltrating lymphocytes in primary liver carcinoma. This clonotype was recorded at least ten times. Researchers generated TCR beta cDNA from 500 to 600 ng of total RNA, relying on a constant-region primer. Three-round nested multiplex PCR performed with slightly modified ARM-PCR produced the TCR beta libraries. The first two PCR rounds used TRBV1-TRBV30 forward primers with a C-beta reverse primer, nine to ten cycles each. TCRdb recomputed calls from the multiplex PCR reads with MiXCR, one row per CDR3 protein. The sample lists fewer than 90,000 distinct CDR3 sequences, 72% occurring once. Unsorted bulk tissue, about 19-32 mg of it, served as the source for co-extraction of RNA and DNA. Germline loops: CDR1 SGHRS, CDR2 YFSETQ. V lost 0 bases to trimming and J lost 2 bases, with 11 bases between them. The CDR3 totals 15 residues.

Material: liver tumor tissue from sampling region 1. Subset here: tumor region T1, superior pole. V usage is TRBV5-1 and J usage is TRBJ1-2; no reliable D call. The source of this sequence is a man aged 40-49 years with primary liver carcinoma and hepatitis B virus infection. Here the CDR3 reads CASSLVLEANYGYTF. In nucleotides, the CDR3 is TGCGCCAGCAGCTTGGTGCTGGAGGCAAACTATGGCTACACCTTC. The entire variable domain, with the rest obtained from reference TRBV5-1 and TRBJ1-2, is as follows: KAGVTQTPRYLIKTRGQQVTLSCSPISGHRSVSWYQQTPGQGLQFLFEYFSETQRNKGNFPGRFSGRQFSNSRSEMNVSTLELGDSALYLCASSLVLEANYGYTFGSGTRLTVV.